The present T cell receptor beta chain was sequenced within a study of T-cell memory formation after mild COVID-19. As for the study in general: Largely donor-specific TCR clusters were found. The study's findings and limits: CM and EM subsets held most contracting CD4+ clones; EMRA held CD8+ ones.

TCRdb reanalysed the 5' RACE reads using MiXCR and keeps one entry per CDR3 protein. The table shows around 180,000 distinct CDR3 sequences, with about a fifth occurring only once. This clonotype was recorded at least ten times. Its matching antigen is unknown. The receptor was derived from a man aged 18 to 29 who had mild COVID-19 (a few samples of this study predate the infection). Cell type and time point are not known. The sequencing sample was made of PBMCs or a T cell subset sorted from them (not recorded which).

In DNA, the CDR3 is TGTGCCAGCACCCGGCTCGGGGGGGTCGTCACAGATACGCAGTATTTT. As protein: CASTRLGGVVTDTQYF. The rearrangement uses TRBV7-2 and TRBJ2-3; 8 bases line up with TRBD2. The trim removed 7 bases at V and 2 bases at J, leaving 11 bases unmatched. The CDR3 runs to 16 residues. Germline CDR1 and CDR2: SGHTA and FQGNSA.